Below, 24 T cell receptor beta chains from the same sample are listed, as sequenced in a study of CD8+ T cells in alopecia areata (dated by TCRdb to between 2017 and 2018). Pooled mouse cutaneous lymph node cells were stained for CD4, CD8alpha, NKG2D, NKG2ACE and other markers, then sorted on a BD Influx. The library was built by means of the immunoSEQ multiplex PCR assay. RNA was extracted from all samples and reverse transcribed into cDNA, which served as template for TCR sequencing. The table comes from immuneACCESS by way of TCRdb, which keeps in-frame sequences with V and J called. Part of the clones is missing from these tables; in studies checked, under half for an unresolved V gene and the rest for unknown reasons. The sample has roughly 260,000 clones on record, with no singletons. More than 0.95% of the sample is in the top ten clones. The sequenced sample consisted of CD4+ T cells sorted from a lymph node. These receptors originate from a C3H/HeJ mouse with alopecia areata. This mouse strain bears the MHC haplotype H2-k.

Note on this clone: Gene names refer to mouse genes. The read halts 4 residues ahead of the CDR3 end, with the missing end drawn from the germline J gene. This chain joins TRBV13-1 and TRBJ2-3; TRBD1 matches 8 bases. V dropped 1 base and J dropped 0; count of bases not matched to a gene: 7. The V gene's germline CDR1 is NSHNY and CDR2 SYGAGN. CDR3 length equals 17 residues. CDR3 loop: CASSDWSGGTSAETLYF. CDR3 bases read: TGTGCCAGCAGTGATTGGTCAGGGGGCACTAGTGCAGAA.

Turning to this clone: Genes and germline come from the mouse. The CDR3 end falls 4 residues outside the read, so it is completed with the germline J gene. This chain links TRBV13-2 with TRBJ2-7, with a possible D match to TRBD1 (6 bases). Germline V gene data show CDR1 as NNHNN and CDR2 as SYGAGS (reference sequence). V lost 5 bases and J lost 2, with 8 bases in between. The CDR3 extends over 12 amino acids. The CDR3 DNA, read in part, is TGTGCCAGCGGAACAGGGCCCTAT. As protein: CASGTGPY. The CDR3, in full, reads CASGTGPYEQYF.

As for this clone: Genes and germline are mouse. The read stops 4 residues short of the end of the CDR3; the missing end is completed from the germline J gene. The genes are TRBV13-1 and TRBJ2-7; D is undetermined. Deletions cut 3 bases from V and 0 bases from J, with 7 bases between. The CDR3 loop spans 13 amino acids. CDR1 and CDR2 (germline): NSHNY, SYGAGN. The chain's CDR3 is CASSAHSSYEQYF. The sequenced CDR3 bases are TGTGCCAGCAGTGCACATAGCTCCTAT.

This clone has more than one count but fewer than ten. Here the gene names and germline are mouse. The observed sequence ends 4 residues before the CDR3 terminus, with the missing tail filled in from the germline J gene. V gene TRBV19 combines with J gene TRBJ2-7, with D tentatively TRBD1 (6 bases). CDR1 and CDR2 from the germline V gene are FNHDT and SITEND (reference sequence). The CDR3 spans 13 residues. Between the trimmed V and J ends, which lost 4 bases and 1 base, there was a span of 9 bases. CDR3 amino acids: CASSPGHSYEQYF. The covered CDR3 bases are TGTGCCAGCAGTCCGGGACATTCCTAT. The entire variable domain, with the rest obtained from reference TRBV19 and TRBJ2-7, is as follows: GGIITQTPKFLIGQEGQKLTLKCQQNFNHDTMYWYRQDSGKGLRLIYYSITENDLQKGDLSEGYDASREKKSSFSLTVTSAQKNEMAVFLCASSPGHSYEQYFGPGTRLTVL.

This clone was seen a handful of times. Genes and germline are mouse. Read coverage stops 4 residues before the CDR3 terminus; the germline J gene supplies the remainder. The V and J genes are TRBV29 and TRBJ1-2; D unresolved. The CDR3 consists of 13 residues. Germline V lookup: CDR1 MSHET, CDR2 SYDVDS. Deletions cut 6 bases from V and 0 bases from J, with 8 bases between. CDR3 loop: CASRATANSDYTF. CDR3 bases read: TGTGCTAGCAGGGCTACAGCAAACTCC.

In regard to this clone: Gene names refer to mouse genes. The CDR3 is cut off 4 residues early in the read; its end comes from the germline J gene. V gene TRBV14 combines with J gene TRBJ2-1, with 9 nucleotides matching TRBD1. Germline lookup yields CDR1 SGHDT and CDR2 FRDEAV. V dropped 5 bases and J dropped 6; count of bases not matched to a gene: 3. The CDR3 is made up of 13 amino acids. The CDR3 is CASSRQGGAEQFF. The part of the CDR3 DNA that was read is TGTGCCAGCAGCCGACAGGGGGGTGCT.

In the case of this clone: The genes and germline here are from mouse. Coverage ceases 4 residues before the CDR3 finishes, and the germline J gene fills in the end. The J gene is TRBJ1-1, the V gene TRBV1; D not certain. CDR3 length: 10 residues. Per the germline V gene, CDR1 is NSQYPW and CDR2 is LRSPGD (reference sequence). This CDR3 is CTCSAQEVFF. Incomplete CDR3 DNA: TGCACCTGCAGTGCACAA.

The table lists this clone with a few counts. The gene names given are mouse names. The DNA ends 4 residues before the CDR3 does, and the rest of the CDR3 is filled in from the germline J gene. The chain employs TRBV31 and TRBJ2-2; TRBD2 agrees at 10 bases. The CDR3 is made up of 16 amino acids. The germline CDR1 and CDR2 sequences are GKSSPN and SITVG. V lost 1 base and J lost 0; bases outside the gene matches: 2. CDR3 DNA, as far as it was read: TGTGCCTGGAGTCGGGGACTGGGGTCAAACACCGGG. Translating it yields CAWSRGLGSNTG. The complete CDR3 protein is CAWSRGLGSNTGQLYF.

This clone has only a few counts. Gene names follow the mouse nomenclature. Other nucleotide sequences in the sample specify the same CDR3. The sequenced CDR3 bases are TGTGCCAGCAGTCCCCGGACAGCTAGTGCAGAA. Translating gives CASSPRTASAE. The complete CDR3 reads CASSPRTASAETLYF. V gene TRBV19 combines with J gene TRBJ2-3; D perhaps matches TRBD1 (6 bases). The read ends 4 residues early relative to the CDR3; the germline J gene fills the gap. The V end was cut by 4 bases, the J end by 0 bases, with 12 bases between. CDR1 and CDR2 from the germline V gene are FNHDT and SITEND (reference sequence). The CDR3 length is 15 residues.

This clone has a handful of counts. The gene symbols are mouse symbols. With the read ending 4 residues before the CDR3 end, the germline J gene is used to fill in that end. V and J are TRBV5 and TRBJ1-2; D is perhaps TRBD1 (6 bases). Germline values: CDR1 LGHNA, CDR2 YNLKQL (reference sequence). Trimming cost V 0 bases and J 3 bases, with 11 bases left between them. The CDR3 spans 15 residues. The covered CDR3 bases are TGTGCCAGCAGCCAAGATACGCAGGGGTACTCC. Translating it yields CASSQDTQGYS. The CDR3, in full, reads CASSQDTQGYSDYTF.

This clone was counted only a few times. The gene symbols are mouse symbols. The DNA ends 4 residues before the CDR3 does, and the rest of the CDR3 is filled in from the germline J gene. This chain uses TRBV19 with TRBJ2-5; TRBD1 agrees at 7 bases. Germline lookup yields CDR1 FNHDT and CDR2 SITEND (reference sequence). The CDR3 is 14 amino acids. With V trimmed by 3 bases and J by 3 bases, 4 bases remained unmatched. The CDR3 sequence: CASSTGGWQDTQYF. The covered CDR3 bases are TGTGCCAGCAGTACAGGGGGATGGCAAGAC.

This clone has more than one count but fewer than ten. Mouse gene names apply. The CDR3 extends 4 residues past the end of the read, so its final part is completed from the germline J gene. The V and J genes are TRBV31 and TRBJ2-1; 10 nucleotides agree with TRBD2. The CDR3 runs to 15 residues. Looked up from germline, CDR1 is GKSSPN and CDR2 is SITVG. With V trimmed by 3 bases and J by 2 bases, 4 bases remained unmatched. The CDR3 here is CAWRDWGMDYAEQFF. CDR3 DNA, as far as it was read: TGTGCCTGGAGGGACTGGGGGATGGACTATGCT.

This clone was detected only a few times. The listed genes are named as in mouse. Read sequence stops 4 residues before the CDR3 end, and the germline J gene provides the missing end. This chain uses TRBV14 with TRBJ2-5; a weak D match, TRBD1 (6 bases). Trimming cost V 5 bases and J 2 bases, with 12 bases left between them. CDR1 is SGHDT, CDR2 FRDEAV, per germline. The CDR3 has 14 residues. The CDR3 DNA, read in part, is TGTGCCAGCAGCCCTACAGGGTTCCAAGAC. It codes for CASSPTGFQD. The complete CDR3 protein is CASSPTGFQDTQYF.

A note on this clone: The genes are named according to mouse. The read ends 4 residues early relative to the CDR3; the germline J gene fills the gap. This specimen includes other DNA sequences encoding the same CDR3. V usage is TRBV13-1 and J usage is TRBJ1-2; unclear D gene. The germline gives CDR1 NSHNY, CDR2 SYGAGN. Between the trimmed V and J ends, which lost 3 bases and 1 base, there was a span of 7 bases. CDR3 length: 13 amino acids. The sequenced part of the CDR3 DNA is TGTGCCAGCAGTGCGTCAGGAAACTCC. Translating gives CASSASGNS. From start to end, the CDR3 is CASSASGNSDYTF.

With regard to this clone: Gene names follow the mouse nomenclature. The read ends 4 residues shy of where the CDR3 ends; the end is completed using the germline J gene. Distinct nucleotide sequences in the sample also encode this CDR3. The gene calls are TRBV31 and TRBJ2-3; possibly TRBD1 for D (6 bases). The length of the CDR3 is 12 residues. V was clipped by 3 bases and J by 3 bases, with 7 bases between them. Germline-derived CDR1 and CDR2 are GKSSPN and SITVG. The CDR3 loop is CAWRTGAETLYF. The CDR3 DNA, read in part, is TGTGCCTGGAGAACAGGGGCAGAA.

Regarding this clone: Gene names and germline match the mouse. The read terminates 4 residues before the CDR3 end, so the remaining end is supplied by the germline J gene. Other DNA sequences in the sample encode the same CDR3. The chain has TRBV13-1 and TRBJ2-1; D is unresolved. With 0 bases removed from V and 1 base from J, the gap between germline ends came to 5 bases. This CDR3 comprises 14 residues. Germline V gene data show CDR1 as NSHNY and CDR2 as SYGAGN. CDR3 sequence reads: CASSDVQNYAEQFF. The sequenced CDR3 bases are TGTGCCAGCAGTGATGTACAGAACTATGCT.

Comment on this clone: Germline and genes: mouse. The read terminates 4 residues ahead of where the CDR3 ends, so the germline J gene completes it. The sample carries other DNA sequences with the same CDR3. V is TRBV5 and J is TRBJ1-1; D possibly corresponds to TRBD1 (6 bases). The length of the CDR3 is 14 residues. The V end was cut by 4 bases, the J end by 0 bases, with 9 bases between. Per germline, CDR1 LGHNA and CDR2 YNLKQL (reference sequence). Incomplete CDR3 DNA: TGTGCCAGCAGCCCAGGGACAACAAACACA. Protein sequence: CASSPGTTNT. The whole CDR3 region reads CASSPGTTNTEVFF.

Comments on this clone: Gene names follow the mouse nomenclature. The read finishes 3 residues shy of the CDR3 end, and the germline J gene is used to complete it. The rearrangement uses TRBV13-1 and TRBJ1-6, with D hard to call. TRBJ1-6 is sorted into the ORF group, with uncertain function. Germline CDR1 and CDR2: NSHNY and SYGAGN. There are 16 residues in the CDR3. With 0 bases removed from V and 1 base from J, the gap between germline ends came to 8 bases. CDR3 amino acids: CASSDDRQSYNSPLYF. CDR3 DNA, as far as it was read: TGTGCCAGCAGTGATGATCGACAATCCTATAATTCGCCC.

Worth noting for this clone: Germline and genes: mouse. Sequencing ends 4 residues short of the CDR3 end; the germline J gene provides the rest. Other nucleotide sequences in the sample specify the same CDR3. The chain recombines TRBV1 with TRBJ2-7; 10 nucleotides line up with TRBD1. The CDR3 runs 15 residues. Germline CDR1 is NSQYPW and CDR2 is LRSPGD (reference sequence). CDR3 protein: CTCSAVWTGGYEQYF. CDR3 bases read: TGCACCTGCAGTGCAGTTTGGACAGGGGGGTAT.

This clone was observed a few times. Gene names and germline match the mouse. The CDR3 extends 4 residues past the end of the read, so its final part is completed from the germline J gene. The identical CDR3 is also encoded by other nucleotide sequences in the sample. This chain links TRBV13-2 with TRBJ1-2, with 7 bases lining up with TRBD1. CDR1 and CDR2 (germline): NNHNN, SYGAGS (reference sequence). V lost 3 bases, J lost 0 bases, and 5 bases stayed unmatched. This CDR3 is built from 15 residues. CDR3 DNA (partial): TGTGCCAGCGGTGGTCCGGGACAGACAAACTCC. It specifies CASGGPGQTNS. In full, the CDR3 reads CASGGPGQTNSDYTF.

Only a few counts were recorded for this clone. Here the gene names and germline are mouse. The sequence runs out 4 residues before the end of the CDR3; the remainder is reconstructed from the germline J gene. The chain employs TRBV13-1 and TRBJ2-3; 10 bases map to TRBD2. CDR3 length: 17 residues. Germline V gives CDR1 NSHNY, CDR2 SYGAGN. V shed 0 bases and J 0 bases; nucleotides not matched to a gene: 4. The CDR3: CASSDATGGVSAETLYF. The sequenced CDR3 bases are TGTGCCAGCAGTGATGCAACTGGGGGGGTTAGTGCAGAA.

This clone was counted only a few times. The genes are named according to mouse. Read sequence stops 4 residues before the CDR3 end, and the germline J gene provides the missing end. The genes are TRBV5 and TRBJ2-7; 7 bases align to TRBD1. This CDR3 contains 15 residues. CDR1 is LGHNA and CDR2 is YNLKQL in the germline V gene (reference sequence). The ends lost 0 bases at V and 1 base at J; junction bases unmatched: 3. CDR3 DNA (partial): TGTGCCAGCAGCCAAGATCCGGGACAGTCCTAT. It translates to CASSQDPGQSY. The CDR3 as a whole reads CASSQDPGQSYEQYF.

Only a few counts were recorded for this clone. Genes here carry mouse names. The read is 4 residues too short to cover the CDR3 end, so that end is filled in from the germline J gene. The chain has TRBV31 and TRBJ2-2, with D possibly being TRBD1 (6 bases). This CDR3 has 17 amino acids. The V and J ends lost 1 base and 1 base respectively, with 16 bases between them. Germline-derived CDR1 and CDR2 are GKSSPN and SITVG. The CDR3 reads CAWSPRRGSLNTGQLYF. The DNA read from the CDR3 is TGTGCCTGGAGTCCCCGGAGGGGGTCCTTAAACACCGGG.

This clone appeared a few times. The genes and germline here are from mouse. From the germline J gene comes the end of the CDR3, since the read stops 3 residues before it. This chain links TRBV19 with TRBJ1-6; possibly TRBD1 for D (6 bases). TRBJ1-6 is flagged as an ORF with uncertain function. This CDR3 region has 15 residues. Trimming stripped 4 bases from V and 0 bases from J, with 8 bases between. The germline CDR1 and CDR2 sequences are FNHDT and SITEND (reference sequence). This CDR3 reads CASSRRGSYNSPLYF. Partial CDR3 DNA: TGTGCCAGCAGTCGCAGGGGTTCCTATAATTCGCCC.